The 24 T cell receptor beta chains below come from one sample, sequenced in a study of CXCR3-negative and CXCR3-positive naive CD8 T cells. In preparing the TRB cDNA libraries, 5' RACE with UMI labels was used. TCRdb re-called the 5' RACE reads, yielding one record per CDR3 amino acid sequence without DNA. Recorded for this sample: 20,000 to 30,000 distinct CDR3 sequences. Sequences were obtained from naive CXCR3- CD8+ T cells from blood. Subset defined: CD45RO-CCR7+CD27+CD95- naive CD8+ T cells lacking CXCR3 (TNR3-). Every receptor here comes from a human donor in good health. Some clones in this sample may be carry-over from other donors' samples.

V and J are TRBV28 and TRBJ2-1; there is no DNA to check the TCRdb D call of TRBD1. CDR1 and CDR2 (germline): MDHEN, SYDVKM. The CDR3 length is 16 residues. The CDR3 spells CASSSPFGTGNNEQFF.

The rearrangement joins TRBV6-2 or TRBV6-3 to TRBJ1-1. This CDR3 has 15 amino acids. Germline CDR1 reads MNHEY; CDR2 reads SVGEGT. CDR3 loop: CASSFAGVSVTEAFF.

V and J are TRBV4-3 and TRBJ2-5; the D call of TRBD2 rests on TCRdb alone, since no DNA is present to check it. The CDR3 runs to 15 residues. Germline CDR1 reads LGHNA; CDR2 reads YSLEER. CDR3 residues: CASSQDRGPRETQYF.

This rearrangement joins TRBV28 to TRBJ1-5. Germline lookup yields CDR1 MDHEN and CDR2 SYDVKM. The CDR3 extends over 14 amino acids. The CDR3 sequence is CASRVSFGNQPQHF. Together with reference TRBV28 and TRBJ1-5, the CDR3 gives the full variable domain: DVKVTQSSRYLVKRTGEKVFLECVQDMDHENMFWYRQDPGLGLRLIYFSYDVKMKEKGDIPEGYSVSREKKERFSLILESASTNQTSMYLCASRVSFGNQPQHFGDGTRLSIL.

V and J are TRBV29-1 and TRBJ2-7; without DNA, the TCRdb call of TRBD1 cannot be checked. Germline CDR1 reads SQVTM; CDR2 reads ANQGSEA. The CDR3 has 14 amino acids. Here the CDR3 reads CSAEGTGGKDEQYF.

The rearrangement links TRBV7-2 to TRBJ2-3. The CDR3 consists of 14 residues. Germline values: CDR1 SGHTA, CDR2 FQGNSA. This CDR3 is CASRPDDLGDTQYF.

The chain employs TRBV5-1 and TRBJ2-3; TCRdb lists TRBD1, though no DNA is available to test this call. This CDR3 is built from 15 residues. Per the germline V gene, CDR1 is SGHRS and CDR2 is YFSETQ. The CDR3 sequence: CASSPGAGAGDTQYF. Complete variable domain (other parts from reference TRBV5-1 and TRBJ2-3): KAGVTQTPRYLIKTRGQQVTLSCSPISGHRSVSWYQQTPGQGLQFLFEYFSETQRNKGNFPGRFSGRQFSNSRSEMNVSTLELGDSALYLCASSPGAGAGDTQYFGPGTRLTVL.

The CDR3 loop is CASGGSSYNEQFF. This rearrangement joins TRBV27 to TRBJ2-1. The CDR3 is made up of 13 amino acids. The germline CDR1 and CDR2 sequences are MNHEY and SMNVEV (reference sequence).

J is TRBJ2-3 and V is TRBV5-1; the TCRdb call, TRBD1, lacks DNA for checking. Germline-derived CDR1 and CDR2 are SGHRS and YFSETQ. The CDR3 runs 15 residues. The CDR3: CASSGYRGTADTQYF.

The CDR3 sequence: CAISDIIGGENGETQYF. The chain uses TRBV10-3 and TRBJ2-5; TCRdb returns TRBD2, unconfirmable since there is no DNA. This CDR3 spans 17 amino acids. Germline CDR1 is ENHRY and CDR2 is SYGVKD.

J is TRBJ2-3 and V is TRBV5-8. Germline V lookup: CDR1 SGHTS, CDR2 YDEGEE. The CDR3 is 14 residues long. The CDR3 protein is CASSLVGASDTQYF.

The genes are TRBV29-1 and TRBJ2-1. Germline V CDR1 and CDR2: SQVTM, ANQGSEA. The CDR3 spans 11 residues. CDR3: CSVGNYNEQFF.

The chain has TRBV5-1 and TRBJ2-1; TCRdb outputs TRBD1, but without DNA this stays unchecked. This CDR3 contains 16 residues. Germline CDR1 is SGHRS and CDR2 is YFSETQ. CDR3: CASRDIRGSSYNEQFF.

In terms of frequency, this clonotype is medium-sized. V and J are TRBV18 and TRBJ1-5. In germline, CDR1 is KGHSH, CDR2 LQKENI. The CDR3 runs to 14 residues. The CDR3: CASSPQSPGQPQHF.

The CDR3: CASSVEEGDVSGELFF. This rearrangement joins TRBV9 to TRBJ2-2; TCRdb returns TRBD1, unconfirmable since there is no DNA. The CDR3 is made up of 16 amino acids. Germline values: CDR1 SGDLS, CDR2 YYNGEE.

The chain is built from TRBV6-5 and TRBJ2-3; TCRdb designates TRBD1, a call that cannot be tested without DNA. Germline CDR1 MNHEY, CDR2 SVGAGI. The length of the CDR3 is 12 residues. This CDR3 is CARDRVPDTQYF.

This rearrangement joins TRBV29-1 to TRBJ2-2; TCRdb calls TRBD1, which cannot be checked without DNA. The CDR3 length is 13 residues. Germline CDR1 is SQVTM and CDR2 is ANQGSEA. Here the CDR3 reads CSVRDTLIGELFF.

V is TRBV4-1 and J is TRBJ1-1. CDR1 is MGHRA, CDR2 YSYEKL, per germline. The length of the CDR3 is 15 residues. CDR3 sequence reads: CASSQDSVAESEAFF.

The chain is built from TRBV12-3 or TRBV12-4 and TRBJ2-7; absent DNA, TCRdb's TRBD1 call cannot be checked. The CDR3 contains 14 residues. The CDR3 protein is CASSFGLGDYEQYF.

This chain uses TRBV20-1 with TRBJ2-7; lacking DNA, the TRBD1 call made by TCRdb goes unchecked. The CDR3 covers 14 residues. Germline V CDR1 and CDR2: DFQATT, SNEGSKA (reference sequence). CDR3 sequence: CSARLRDRGHEQYF.

The genes are TRBV13 and TRBJ1-6; TCRdb names TRBD1, which stays unverified in the absence of DNA. Germline CDR1 reads PRHDT; CDR2 reads FYEKMQ (reference sequence). The CDR3 length is 12 residues. This CDR3 reads CASSRQGSPLHF.

This clonotype is called medium-sized based on its frequency. The CDR3 here is CASSPPNVGETQYF. The chain carries TRBV18 and TRBJ2-5. The CDR3 extends over 14 amino acids. The germline gives CDR1 KGHSH, CDR2 LQKENI.

The chain carries TRBV30 and TRBJ1-4. Germline CDR1 GTSNPN, CDR2 SVGIG (reference sequence). The CDR3 has 15 residues. CDR3 sequence: CAWSVRGLEHEKLFF. The full variable domain, rest sourced from reference TRBV30 and TRBJ1-4, is SQTIHQWPATLVQPVGSPLSLECTVEGTSNPNLYWYRQAAGRGLQLLFYSVGIGQISSEVPQNLSASRPQDRQFILSSKKLLLSDSGFYLCAWSVRGLEHEKLFFGSGTQLSVL.

The chain links TRBV29-1 to TRBJ2-7. The CDR3 has 11 amino acids. From germline, CDR1 is SQVTM and CDR2 ANQGSEA. This chain's CDR3 is CSVEGNEEQYF.